The source of this TCR beta chain is a study of vaccination and CD4 T cells after COVID-19. The CDR3 has 16 amino acids. CDR1 and CDR2 from the germline V gene are SQVTM and ANQGSEA. J was trimmed by 2 bases and V by 4 bases; bases with no gene match: 6. Once obtained from cultured CD4+ T cells, the DNA was sequenced using the Oncomine TCR Beta short-read assay. TCRdb itself ran the PCR reads through MiXCR, one entry per CDR3 protein. The sample lists roughly 17,000 distinct CDR3 sequences, approximately 49% occurring once. Documented treatment: approximately nine-day PBMC culture with coronavirus spike peptide pools or control peptides (ViraFEST assay). Positivity by PCR occurred from March to December 2020, a period that predated US Alpha, Beta and Delta variants. This clonotype occurred once. Its target is unknown.

This sequence originates from a human donor who had recovered from COVID-19. The chain uses TRBV29-1 and TRBJ2-3, with 13 bases that match TRBD2. Sample: CD4+ T cells from blood, cultured in vitro. CDR3 nucleotides: TGCAGCGTTGCAGGACTAGCGGGAGTTTTCACAGATACGCAGTATTTT. As protein: CSVAGLAGVFTDTQYF.